A single T cell receptor beta chain is shown here with its context. Baseline was the first blood sampling point, followed by cycle 4 day 1 and cycle 7 day 1. The V and J ends lost 2 bases and 1 base respectively, with 15 bases between them. The CDR3 has 17 residues. CDR1 and CDR2 from the germline V gene are MDHEN and SYDVKM. Clones were read by immunoSEQ multiplex PCR, and TCRdb kept only the in-frame ones, dropping some. The data show about 62,000 clones, with 88% seen just once and approximately 4.8% held by the top ten. The data belong to a study of OX40 agonist ivuxolimab in advanced cancers. This TCR came from an adult with an advanced solid tumor such as melanoma, head and neck, liver or kidney cancer. Specimen: CD4+ or CD8+ T cells sorted from blood, collected in a trial of the OX40 agonist ivuxolimab. The chain combines TRBV28 with TRBJ1-5, with TRBD1 as a possible D gene (6 bases). CDR3 protein: CASSLTGRLQSNQPQHF. CDR3 DNA sequence: TGTGCCAGCAGTTTAACAGGGCGGCTTCAGAGCAATCAGCCCCAGCATTTT.